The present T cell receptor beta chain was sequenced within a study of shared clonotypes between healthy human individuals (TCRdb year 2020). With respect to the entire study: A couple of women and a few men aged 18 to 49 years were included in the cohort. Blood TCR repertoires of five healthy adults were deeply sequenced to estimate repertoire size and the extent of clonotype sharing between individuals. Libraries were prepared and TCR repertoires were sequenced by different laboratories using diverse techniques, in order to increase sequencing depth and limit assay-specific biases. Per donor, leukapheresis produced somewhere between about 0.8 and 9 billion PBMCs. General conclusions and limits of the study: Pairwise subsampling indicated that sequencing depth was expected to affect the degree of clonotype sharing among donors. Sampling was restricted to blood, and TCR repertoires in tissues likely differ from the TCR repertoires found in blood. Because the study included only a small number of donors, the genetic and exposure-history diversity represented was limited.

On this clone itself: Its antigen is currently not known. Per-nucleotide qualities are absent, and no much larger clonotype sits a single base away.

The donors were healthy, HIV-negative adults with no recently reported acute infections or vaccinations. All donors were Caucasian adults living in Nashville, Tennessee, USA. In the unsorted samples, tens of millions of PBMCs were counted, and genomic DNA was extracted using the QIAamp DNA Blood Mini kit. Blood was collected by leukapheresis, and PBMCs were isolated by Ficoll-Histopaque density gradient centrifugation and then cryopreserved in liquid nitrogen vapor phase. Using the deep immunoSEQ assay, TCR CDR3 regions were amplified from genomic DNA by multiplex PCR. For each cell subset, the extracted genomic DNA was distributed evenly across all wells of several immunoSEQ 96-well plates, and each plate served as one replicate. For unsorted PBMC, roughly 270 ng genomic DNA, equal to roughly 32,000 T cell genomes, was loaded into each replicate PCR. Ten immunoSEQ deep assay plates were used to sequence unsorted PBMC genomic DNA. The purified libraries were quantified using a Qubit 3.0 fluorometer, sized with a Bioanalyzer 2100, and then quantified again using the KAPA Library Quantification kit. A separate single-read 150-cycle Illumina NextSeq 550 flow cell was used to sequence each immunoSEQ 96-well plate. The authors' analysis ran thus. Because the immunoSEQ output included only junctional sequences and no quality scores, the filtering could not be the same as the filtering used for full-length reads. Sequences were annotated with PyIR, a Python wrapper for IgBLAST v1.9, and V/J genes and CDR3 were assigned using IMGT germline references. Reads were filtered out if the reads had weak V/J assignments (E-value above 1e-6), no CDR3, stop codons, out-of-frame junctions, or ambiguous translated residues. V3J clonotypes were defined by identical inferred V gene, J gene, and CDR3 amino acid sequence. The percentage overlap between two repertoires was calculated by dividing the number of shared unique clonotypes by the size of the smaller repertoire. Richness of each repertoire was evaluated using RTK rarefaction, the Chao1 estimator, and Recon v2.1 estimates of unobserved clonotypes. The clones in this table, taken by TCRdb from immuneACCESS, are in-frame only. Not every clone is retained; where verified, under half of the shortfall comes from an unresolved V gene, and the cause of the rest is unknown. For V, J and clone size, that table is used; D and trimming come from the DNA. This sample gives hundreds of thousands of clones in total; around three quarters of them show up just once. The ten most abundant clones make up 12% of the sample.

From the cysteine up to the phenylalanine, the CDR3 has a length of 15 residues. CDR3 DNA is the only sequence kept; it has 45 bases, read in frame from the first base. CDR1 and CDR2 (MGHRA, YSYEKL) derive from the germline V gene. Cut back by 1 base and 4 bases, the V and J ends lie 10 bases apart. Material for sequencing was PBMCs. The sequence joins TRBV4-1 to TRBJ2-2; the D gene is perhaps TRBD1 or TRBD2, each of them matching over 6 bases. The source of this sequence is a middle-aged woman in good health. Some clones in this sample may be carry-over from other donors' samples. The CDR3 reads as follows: CASSQVRGATGELFF. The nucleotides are TGCGCCAGCAGCCAAGTTAGGGGGGCCACCGGGGAGCTGTTTTTT.